This T cell receptor beta chain was observed in a study of T cell responses to AZD1222 COVID-19 vaccine. Findings and caveats of the study: Seropositivity was recorded at baseline in only 6 or 7 AZD1222 recipients. There were repertoire samples only from the period after the peak T cell response.

V shed 8 bases and J 1 base; nucleotides not matched to a gene: 10. Looked up from germline, CDR1 is MNHEY and CDR2 is SVGAGI. The CDR3 is 15 residues long. Only in-frame clones appear in the TCRdb table, and some are missing; sequencing was by immunoSEQ multiplex PCR. Among 140,000 to 150,000 clones listed, about 82% were seen once. With respect to this clone: Its cognate antigen is unknown.

This TCR was recovered from an adult who received the AZD1222 COVID-19 vaccine. This specimen consisted of peripheral blood, obtained 28 days after the second AZD1222 dose. The chain has TRBV6-5 and TRBJ1-1, with 7 bases that match TRBD1. CDR3 in amino acids: CASCDRDSWNTEAFF. For the CDR3, the DNA is TGTGCCAGCTGCGACAGGGACAGTTGGAACACTGAAGCTTTCTTT.